This T cell receptor beta chain came from a study of OX40 agonist ivuxolimab in advanced cancers. Study findings and constraints: Doses of 0.1 to 3.0 mg/kg were accompanied by clonal expansion of CD4+ and CD8+ blood T cells by week 6.

The protocol was immunoSEQ multiplex PCR, while the TCRdb copy is restricted to in-frame clones and leaves out a portion. Here the sample spans just under 80,000 clones, roughly 86% being singletons. Remarks on this clone: Antigen unknown.

This receptor was identified in an adult with an advanced solid tumor such as melanoma, head and neck, liver or kidney cancer. Material: CD4+ or CD8+ T cells sorted from blood, obtained in a trial of the OX40 agonist ivuxolimab.

The CDR3 DNA reads as TGCGCCAGCAGTTTGGGGCAGAGGGAGACCCAGTACTTC. This translates into CASSLGQRETQYF. The V gene is TRBV10-2, the J gene TRBJ2-5, with D perhaps matching TRBD1 (5 bases). CDR3 length equals 13 residues. V lost 5 bases and J 5 bases, leaving 12 bases between the germline ends. Germline assignment: CDR1 WSHSY and CDR2 SAAADI.